This TCR beta chain was retrieved from a study of T-cell memory formation after mild COVID-19. Across the study: Clusters were largely donor specific.

Per the germline V gene, CDR1 is SSHAT and CDR2 is FNYEAQ (reference sequence). This CDR3 comprises 20 residues. Trimming cost V 3 bases and J 0 bases, with 24 bases left between them. Study-wide results and limits: That cross-reactive memory joined was suggested by some responding clones appearing in pre-infection memory. CD4/CD8 balance held among clones contracting day 15 to 85, and later expanders leaned CD4+. Shrinking CD4+ clones resided mostly in CM and EM, and CD8+ ones in EMRA.

TCRdb reprocessed the 5' RACE reads with MiXCR, giving one entry per CDR3 protein. Altogether approximately 450,000 distinct CDR3 sequences are present, 18% being singletons, with the ten largest covering 9% to 15%. Notes on this clonotype: The antigen remains unidentified.

Sequencing input: PBMCs or a T cell subset sorted from them (not recorded which). This TCR was recovered from an adult woman who had mild COVID-19 (a few samples of this study predate the infection). Cell type and time point are not known. The chain is built from TRBV7-7 and TRBJ1-5, with D unclear. The CDR3 nucleotides are TGTGCCAGCAGCTTTGGGCCCTCACACCGGGCCTTTTATAGCAATCAGCCCCAGCATTTT. As protein: CASSFGPSHRAFYSNQPQHF. The full variable domain, completed using reference TRBV7-7 and TRBJ1-5, is GAGVSQSPRYKVTKRGQDVTLRCDPISSHATLYWYQQALGQGPEFLTYFNYEAQPDKSGLPSDRFSAERPEGSISTLTIQRTEQRDSAMYRCASSFGPSHRAFYSNQPQHFGDGTRLSIL.